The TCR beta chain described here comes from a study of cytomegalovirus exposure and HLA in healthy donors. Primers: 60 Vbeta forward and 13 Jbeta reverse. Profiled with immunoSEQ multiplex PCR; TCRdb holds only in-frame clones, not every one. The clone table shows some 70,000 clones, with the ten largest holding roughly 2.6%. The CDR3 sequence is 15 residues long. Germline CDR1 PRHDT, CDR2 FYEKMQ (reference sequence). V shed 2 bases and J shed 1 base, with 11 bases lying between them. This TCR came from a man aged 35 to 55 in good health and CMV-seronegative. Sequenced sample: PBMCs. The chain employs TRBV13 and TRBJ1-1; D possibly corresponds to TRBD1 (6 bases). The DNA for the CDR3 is TGTGCCAGCAGCTTATGGACAGTTACGAACACTGAAGCTTTCTTT. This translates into CASSLWTVTNTEAFF.